These 3 T cell receptor beta chains were all obtained from the same sample, sequenced in a study of blood T cells in healthy people across ages. Alongside a J-beta primer mix, a sample-barcoded 5' primer served in a second PCR lasting 7 to 11 cycles. TCRdb ran MiXCR on the 5' RACE reads and lists one entry per CDR3 protein. This table holds about 1,500,000 distinct CDR3 sequences, 28% found once. Sequenced input: blood. These receptors were taken from a woman aged 25 to 39 in good health.

This clonotype was observed at least ten times. V is TRBV20-1 and J is TRBJ2-1; D possibly uses TRBD1 or TRBD2 (5 bases each). V gave up 4 bases and J gave up 3 bases, with 13 bases separating them. CDR3 length: 14 residues. CDR1 is DFQATT, CDR2 SNEGSKA, per germline (reference sequence). This CDR3 is CSATVPGGYNEQFF. CDR3 in DNA: TGCAGTGCTACGGTCCCTGGGGGCTACAATGAGCAGTTCTTC.

With regard to this clonotype: A single base separates this from a much larger clone, so it may be a read error. The conserved closing phenylalanine or tryptophan is absent in this CDR3, likely reflecting a read error. The rearrangement joins TRBV29-1 to TRBJ1-1, with D perhaps matching TRBD1 (6 bases). The CDR3 is made up of 12 amino acids. From germline, CDR1 is SQVTM and CDR2 ANQGSEA. V lost 7 bases to trimming and J lost 0 bases, with 9 bases between them. The CDR3 bases are TGCAGCGCACGACAGGTGAACACTGAAGCTTTCTTG. Encoded protein: CSARQVNTEAFL.

This clonotype came up many times. The chain has TRBV6-5 and TRBJ1-6; 7 bases align to TRBD1. This CDR3 spans 13 amino acids. The germline V gene has CDR1 MNHEY and CDR2 SVGAGI. The J segment lost 7 bases and the V segment lost 5 bases, leaving 2 bases of the junction unmatched. The CDR3 reads CASSRGQNSPLHF. Here the CDR3 DNA reads TGTGCCAGCAGTCGGGGACAGAATTCACCCCTCCACTTT.